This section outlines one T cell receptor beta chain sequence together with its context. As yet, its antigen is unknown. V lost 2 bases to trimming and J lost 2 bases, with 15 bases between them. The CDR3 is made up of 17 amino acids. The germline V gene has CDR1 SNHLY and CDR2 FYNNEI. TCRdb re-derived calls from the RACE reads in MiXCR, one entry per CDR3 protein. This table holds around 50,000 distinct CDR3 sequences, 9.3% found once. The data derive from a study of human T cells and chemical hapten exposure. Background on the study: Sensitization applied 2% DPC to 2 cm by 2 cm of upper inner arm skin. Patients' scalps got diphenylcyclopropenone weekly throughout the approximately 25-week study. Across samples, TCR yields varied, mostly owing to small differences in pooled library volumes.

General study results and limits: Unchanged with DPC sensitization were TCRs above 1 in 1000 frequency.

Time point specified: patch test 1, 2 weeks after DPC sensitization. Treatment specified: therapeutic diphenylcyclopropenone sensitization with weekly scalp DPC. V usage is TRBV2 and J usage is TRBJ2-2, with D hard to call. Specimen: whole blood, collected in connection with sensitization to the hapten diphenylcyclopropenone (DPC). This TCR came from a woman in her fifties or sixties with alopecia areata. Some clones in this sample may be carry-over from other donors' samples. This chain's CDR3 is CASSELLKGFNTGELFF. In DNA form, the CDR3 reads TGTGCCAGCAGTGAATTGCTCAAGGGTTTCAACACCGGGGAGCTGTTTTTT.